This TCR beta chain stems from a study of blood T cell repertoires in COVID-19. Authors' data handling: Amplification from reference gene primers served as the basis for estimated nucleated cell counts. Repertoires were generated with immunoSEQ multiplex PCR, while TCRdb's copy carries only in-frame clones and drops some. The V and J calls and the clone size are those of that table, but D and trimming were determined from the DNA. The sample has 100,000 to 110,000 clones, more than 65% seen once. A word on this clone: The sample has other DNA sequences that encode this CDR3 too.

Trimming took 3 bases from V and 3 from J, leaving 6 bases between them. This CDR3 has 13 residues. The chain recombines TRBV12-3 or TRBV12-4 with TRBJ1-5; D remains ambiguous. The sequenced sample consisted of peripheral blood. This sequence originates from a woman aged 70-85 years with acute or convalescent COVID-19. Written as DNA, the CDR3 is TGTGCCAGCAGTTTGTCGGTCAATCAGCCCCAGCATTTT. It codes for CASSLSVNQPQHF.